This TCR beta chain was obtained from a study of beta chain features in type 1 diabetes. The CDR3 contains 16 residues. CDR1 SGDLS and CDR2 YYNGEE come from the germline V gene. With 3 bases clipped from V and 0 bases from J, the junction kept 7 bases outside the gene matches. This clone has just a few counts. Antigen specificity is unknown. The study reverse transcribed the entire isolated RNA, so it sequenced expressed TCRB transcripts. Profiling relied on immunoSEQ multiplex PCR, and the TCRdb table lists in-frame clones only, not all of them. Among about 360,000 clones listed, 10% to 15% were seen once. Study-wide findings and caveats: The influence of HLA type on TCRB rearrangement stayed undetermined. Type 1 diabetes patients had moderately but significantly shorter TCRB CDR3s in all four CD4+ subsets.

Sequenced sample: naive CD4+ T cells from blood. The chain joins TRBV9 to TRBJ2-5, with 8 bases lining up with TRBD1. The sequence came from a woman aged 18-29 years with type 1 diabetes. This CDR3 reads CASSGNRGDDQETQYF. CDR3 nucleotides: TGTGCCAGCAGCGGAAACAGGGGGGACGACCAAGAGACCCAGTACTTC.